The clone carrying this T cell receptor (beta chain) was observed many times. These data originate in a study of early T cells in non-severe SARS-CoV-2 infection. J gave up 3 bases and V 5 bases, and 10 bases lay outside the gene matches. Germline CDR1 reads MNHNY; CDR2 reads SVGAGI (reference sequence). This CDR3 comprises 15 residues. Unique molecular identifiers tagged individual cDNA molecules. Via MiXCR, TCRdb re-called the 5' RACE reads, giving one row per CDR3 protein. The table records about 76,000 distinct CDR3 sequences, roughly 10% of them present only once. The sequenced sample consisted of whole blood. The genes are TRBV6-6 and TRBJ2-7; 7 nucleotides match TRBD1. The receptor's source is an adult who was a healthcare worker with PCR-confirmed SARS-CoV-2 infection or an uninfected control (not recorded which). The CDR3 nucleotides are TGTGCCAGCAGTGGAAACCGGGACAGATACTACGAGCAGTACTTC. It yields the protein CASSGNRDRYYEQYF.